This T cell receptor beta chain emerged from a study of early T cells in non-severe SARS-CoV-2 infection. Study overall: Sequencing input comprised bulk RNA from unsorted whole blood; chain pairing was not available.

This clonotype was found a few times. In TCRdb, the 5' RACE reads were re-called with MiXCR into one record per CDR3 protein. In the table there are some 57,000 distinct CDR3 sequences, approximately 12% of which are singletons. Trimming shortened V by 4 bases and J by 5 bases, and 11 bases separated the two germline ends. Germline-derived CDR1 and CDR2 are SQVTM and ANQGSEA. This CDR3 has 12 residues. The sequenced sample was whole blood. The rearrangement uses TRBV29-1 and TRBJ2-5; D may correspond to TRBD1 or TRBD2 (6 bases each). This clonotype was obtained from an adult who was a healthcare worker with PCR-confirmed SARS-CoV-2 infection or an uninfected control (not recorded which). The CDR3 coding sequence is TGCAGCGTTGTGCGAGGGGGGGAGACCCAGTACTTC. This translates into CSVVRGGETQYF. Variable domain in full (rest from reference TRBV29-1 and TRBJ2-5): SAVISQKPSRDICQRGTSLTIQCQVDSQVTMMFWYRQQPGQSLTLIATANQGSEATYESGFVIDKFPISRPNLTFSTLTVSNMSPEDSSIYLCSVVRGGETQYFGPGTRLLVL.